The clone carrying this TCR beta chain was seen many times. Trimming took 4 bases from V and 3 from J, leaving 16 bases between them. Per germline, CDR1 SGHRS and CDR2 YFSETQ. CDR3 size: 16 residues. This sample is drawn from a study of T-cell reconstitution after alpha-beta-depleted transplantation in children. Unique molecular identifiers were incorporated into the prepared TCRbeta library. TCRdb re-called the PCR reads with MiXCR, one entry per CDR3 protein. The table shows a few hundred thousand distinct CDR3 sequences, with about 9.6% occurring only once. The chain joins TRBV5-1 to TRBJ1-4; D remains unclear. The receptor's source is a human donor who donated a stem cell graft to a child with SCID. The sequencing here drew on PBMCs from the stem cell graft donor, taken from the stem cell graft. The CDR3 loop is CASSGSGNVANEKLFF. The CDR3 DNA follows: TGCGCCAGCAGCGGGTCCGGCAATGTTGCTAATGAAAAACTGTTTTTT. The variable domain in full, with the rest retrieved from reference TRBV5-1 and TRBJ1-4, is KAGVTQTPRYLIKTRGQQVTLSCSPISGHRSVSWYQQTPGQGLQFLFEYFSETQRNKGNFPGRFSGRQFSNSRSEMNVSTLELGDSALYLCASSGSGNVANEKLFFGSGTQLSVL.